In its sample, the clone carrying this T cell receptor beta chain was seen a few times. The record originates from a study of blood T cell repertoires in COVID-19. Across the whole study: Both acute and convalescent COVID-19 samples were obtained from the United States, Italy and Spain. PBMCs, B-cell-depleted T cells, or T cells were the source of the cDNA or gDNA that made up the material.

As handled by the study authors: Amplification of reference gene primers was used by the study to estimate nucleated cell counts. The repertoire was sequenced with immunoSEQ multiplex PCR; TCRdb's copy has only in-frame clones and lacks some. The V and J calls and clone size come from that table; D and trimming were worked out from the DNA. The sample contains about 280,000 clones, 70% to 90% of which appear only once. The CDR3 spans 15 residues. Germline CDR1 MNHNS, CDR2 SASEGT. With 1 base clipped from V and 9 bases from J, the junction kept 6 bases outside the gene matches. This clonotype was sampled from a man aged 18-30 years with active or convalescent COVID-19. The chain combines TRBV6-1 with TRBJ2-2, with 9 bases matching TRBD2. The sample was peripheral blood. CDR3 DNA: TGTGCCAGCAGTGAAGTGCGGGGGGGCCGGCGGGAGCTGTTTTTT. Protein product: CASSEVRGGRRELFF.